One sample yielded the 22 T cell receptor beta chains listed below, sequenced in a study of Graves' ophthalmopathy and Graves' hyperthyroidism (dated by TCRdb to the late 2010s). The instrument given in TCRdb is Illumina HiSeq 2000. For repertoire sequencing, TCR beta CDR3 regions were amplified from RNA transcripts. HTBI primers and the Qiagen OneStep RT-PCR kit were used in a first-round RT-PCR, which was followed by a second-round multiplex PCR, size selection and purification. Starting from the raw public reads, TCRdb applied fastp trimming at Q25, assembled clones with MiXCR and retained in-frame beta chains. Rows are unified per CDR3 protein, each entry keeping the most common DNA and genes. This sample comprises 900,000 to 1,200,000 distinct CDR3 sequences, 35% to 45% of them detected only once. Clones ranked in the top ten supply 11% of the sample. The sample was peripheral blood or thyroid tissue (not recorded which). The receptors here all came from an adult man with Graves' hyperthyroidism.

This clonotype showed up just once. CDR3 in amino acids: CASSARQANVLTF. The CDR3 DNA sequence: TGTGCCAGCAGCGCGCGACAGGCCAACGTCCTGACTTTC. This sequence joins TRBV7-9 and TRBJ2-6; D gene uncertain. V lost 5 bases to trimming and J lost 6 bases, with 8 bases between them. Germline V gives CDR1 SEHNR, CDR2 FQNEAQ (reference sequence). CDR3 length equals 13 residues.

For this clonotype: A clone one base away is much larger, so this may be a read error. The rearrangement links TRBV6-1 to TRBJ2-5; the D is unclear. Per germline, CDR1 MNHNS and CDR2 SASEGT. V lost 6 bases to trimming and J lost 5 bases, with 13 bases between them. The CDR3 is made up of 13 amino acids. The CDR3 nucleotides are TGTGCCAGCAGACCCCCCACGTTGGAGACCCAGTACTTC. Translated, it gives CASRPPTLETQYF.

The chain carries TRBV29-1 and TRBJ2-2, with unresolved D. In germline, CDR1 is SQVTM, CDR2 ANQGSEA. CDR3 size: 11 residues. The CDR3: CSGWHGGELFF. The DNA of the CDR3 is TGCAGTGGTTGGCACGGCGGGGAGCTGTTTTTT.

Turning to this clonotype: Sequence at one end of the junction differs from germline and may be a read error. The chain uses TRBV7-9 and TRBJ1-5; 9 bases are a match to TRBD1. The CDR3 runs to 16 residues. Germline loops: CDR1 SEHNR, CDR2 FQNEAQ (reference sequence). CDR3: CVSSWGQGSFNQPQHF. The CDR3 nucleotides read TGTGTCAGCAGCTGGGGACAGGGCTCATTCAATCAGCCCCAGCATTTT.

This clonotype was counted many times. The gene calls are TRBV9 and TRBJ2-7; D tentatively fits TRBD1 or TRBD2 (6 bases each). V lost 4 bases to trimming and J lost 1 base, with 18 bases between them. Germline CDR1 and CDR2: SGDLS and YYNGEE. The CDR3 runs 16 residues. The DNA for the CDR3 is TGTGCCAGCAGCCCGGGTGCGGGACAAGCATCCTACGAGCAGTACTTC. Its protein is CASSPGAGQASYEQYF.

This clonotype was picked up many times. V usage is TRBV19 and J usage is TRBJ1-1, with 7 bases that match TRBD1. With V trimmed by 7 bases and J by 4 bases, 12 bases remained unmatched. The CDR3 is 15 residues long. Germline loops: CDR1 LNHDA, CDR2 SQIVND (reference sequence). The CDR3 DNA is TGTGCCAGTAACTCCAGGGGGGGGCTGAGCACTGAAGCTTTCTTT. It encodes CASNSRGGLSTEAFF.

This clonotype was counted once. A much larger clone differs from this one at a single base, so this may be a read error. The chain recombines TRBV25-1 with TRBJ2-5, with 10 bases matching TRBD1. The CDR3 runs to 14 residues. CDR1 MGHDK and CDR2 SYGVNS come from the germline V gene. Trimming at V came to 7 bases and at J to 5 bases, leaving 7 bases not matched to a gene. CDR3 bases: TGTGCCAGCATTAATGACAGGGGGCTGGAGACCCAGTACTTC. Translating it yields CASINDRGLETQYF.

Ten or more counts support this clonotype. The chain combines TRBV5-1 with TRBJ2-2; D gene uncertain. CDR1 and CDR2 from the germline V gene are SGHRS and YFSETQ. V shed 3 bases and J shed 4 bases, with 7 bases lying between them. The CDR3 consists of 13 residues. The DNA for the CDR3 is TGCGCCAGCAGCTCCTTAGGCACCGGGGAGCTGTTTTTT. Encoded protein: CASSSLGTGELFF.

This clonotype was observed at least ten times. The chain employs TRBV7-9 and TRBJ1-4; D possibly corresponds to TRBD1 (6 bases). Per the germline V gene, CDR1 is SEHNR and CDR2 is FQNEAQ (reference sequence). Trimming removed 0 bases at V and 7 bases at J, with 9 bases between. The CDR3 length is 14 residues. The CDR3 DNA is TGTGCCAGCAGCTTAGCCCAAGGGGGTGAAAAACTGTTTTTT. It encodes CASSLAQGGEKLFF.

The chain recombines TRBV7-8 with TRBJ2-7; possibly TRBD2 for D (6 bases). In germline, CDR1 is SGHVS, CDR2 FQNEAQ. The germline V and J ends were trimmed by 5 bases and 1 base, with 18 bases remaining between them. The length of the CDR3 is 16 residues. In DNA form, the CDR3 reads TGTGCCAGCAGCCTAGGGGTTTCGGGAGTATCCTACGAGCAGTACTTC. Amino acids: CASSLGVSGVSYEQYF.

This clonotype was counted ten times or more. V gene TRBV11-2 combines with J gene TRBJ2-5; 9 nucleotides match TRBD2. Germline CDR1 SGHAT, CDR2 FQNNGV. The ends lost 3 bases at V and 5 bases at J; junction bases unmatched: 7. This CDR3 contains 15 residues. This CDR3 reads CASSFGTSFGETQYF. The CDR3 DNA sequence: TGTGCCAGCAGCTTTGGGACTAGCTTTGGTGAGACCCAGTACTTC. The variable domain in full, completed from reference TRBV11-2 and TRBJ2-5, reads EAGVAQSPRYKIIEKRQSVAFWCNPISGHATLYWYQQILGQGPKLLIQFQNNGVVDDSQLPKDRFSAERLKGVDSTLKIQPAKLEDSAVYLCASSFGTSFGETQYFGPGTRLLVL.

This clonotype was seen ten or more times. V and J are TRBV6-6 and TRBJ2-5; D is unclear. Per germline, CDR1 MNHNY and CDR2 SVGAGI (reference sequence). The CDR3 has 15 amino acids. The V end was cut by 5 bases, the J end by 5 bases, with 18 bases between. CDR3 protein: CASSPQSSFPETQYF. In nucleotides, the CDR3 is TGTGCCAGCAGTCCACAGAGTTCTTTCCCCGAGACCCAGTACTTC.

V gene TRBV2 combines with J gene TRBJ2-5, with D perhaps TRBD1 (5 bases). V was clipped by 4 bases and J by 5 bases, with 11 bases between them. From germline, CDR1 is SNHLY and CDR2 FYNNEI. The CDR3 is 13 residues long. The CDR3 DNA reads as TGTGCCAGCAGTGCCGGACATGGCGAGACCCAGTACTTC. Protein product: CASSAGHGETQYF. Combining the CDR3 with reference TRBV2 and TRBJ2-5 gives the whole variable domain EPEVTQTPSHQVTQMGQEVILRCVPISNHLYFYWYRQILGQKVEFLVSFYNNEISEKSEIFDDQFSVERPDGSNFTLKIRSTKLEDSAMYFCASSAGHGETQYFGPGTRLLVL.

This clonotype was seen repeatedly, ten times or more. V usage is TRBV2 and J usage is TRBJ2-2; TRBD1 matches 10 bases. The CDR3 consists of 18 residues. The trim removed 6 bases at V and 5 bases at J, leaving 15 bases unmatched. Germline-derived CDR1 and CDR2 are SNHLY and FYNNEI. CDR3 in amino acids: CASSQTRTGTGATGELFF. In DNA, the CDR3 is TGTGCCAGCAGCCAAACTCGTACCGGGACAGGGGCTACCGGGGAGCTGTTTTTT. The full variable domain, rest sourced from reference TRBV2 and TRBJ2-2, is EPEVTQTPSHQVTQMGQEVILRCVPISNHLYFYWYRQILGQKVEFLVSFYNNEISEKSEIFDDQFSVERPDGSNFTLKIRSTKLEDSAMYFCASSQTRTGTGATGELFFGEGSRLTVL.

CDR3 residues: CASEARNGYTF. CDR3 DNA: TGTGCCAGCGAGGCCAGAAATGGCTACACCTTC. V usage is TRBV6-1 and J usage is TRBJ1-2; D is uncertain. Trimming removed 8 bases from V and 6 bases from J, with 10 bases in between. From germline, CDR1 is MNHNS and CDR2 SASEGT. The CDR3 runs 11 residues.

Ten or more counts support this clonotype. The rearrangement links TRBV9 to TRBJ1-2; no clear D. The germline V gene has CDR1 SGDLS and CDR2 YYNGEE. V lost 3 bases and J lost 7, with 19 bases in between. CDR3 length equals 15 residues. Here the CDR3 reads CASSGDGGAGLGYTF. The DNA of the CDR3 is TGTGCCAGCAGCGGAGACGGAGGTGCCGGACTTGGCTACACCTTC.

The chain has TRBV6-5 and TRBJ1-2; D is perhaps TRBD1 (6 bases). Trimming pared 5 bases from V and 3 bases from J, leaving 19 bases between. This CDR3 comprises 16 residues. Germline V lookup: CDR1 MNHEY, CDR2 SVGAGI. CDR3 nucleotides: TGTGCCAGCAGTCCGGTCGGGGGCCCCGTTGACTATGGCTACACCTTC. Its translation: CASSPVGGPVDYGYTF.

Many counts were recorded for this clonotype. The chain combines TRBV30 with TRBJ1-1; D is perhaps TRBD1 (5 bases). This CDR3 has 15 amino acids. Germline loops: CDR1 GTSNPN, CDR2 SVGIG (reference sequence). V lost 2 bases and J 5 bases, leaving 18 bases between the germline ends. CDR3 amino acids: CAWSSWGGQRTEAFF. DNA for the CDR3: TGTGCCTGGAGTTCTTGGGGCGGGCAGAGAACTGAAGCTTTCTTT.

This clonotype was observed a few times. The gene calls are TRBV7-2 and TRBJ2-7, with D possibly TRBD1 on 5 matching bases. V was cut by 3 bases and J by 6 bases, with 9 bases left in between. CDR3 length equals 12 residues. In germline, CDR1 is SGHTA, CDR2 FQGNSA. The CDR3 loop reads CASSFEGAEQYF. CDR3 nucleotide sequence: TGTGCCAGCAGCTTCGAAGGGGCCGAGCAGTACTTC.

For this clonotype: One junction end disagrees with the germline gene, perhaps due to a read error. The chain links TRBV5-1 to TRBJ2-6, with a weak D call TRBD1 (5 bases). Germline V lookup: CDR1 SGHRS, CDR2 YFSETQ. The length of the CDR3 is 16 residues. For the CDR3, the DNA is TGCGCCAGCAGCACGGCTCTGGGCTCTGGGGCCAACGTCCAGACTTTC. This translates into CASSTALGSGANVQTF. The whole variable domain, filled in from reference TRBV5-1 and TRBJ2-6, reads KAGVTQTPRYLIKTRGQQVTLSCSPISGHRSVSWYQQTPGQGLQFLFEYFSETQRNKGNFPGRFSGRQFSNSRSEMNVSTLELGDSALYLCASSTALGSGANVQTFGAGSRLTVL.

The J gene is TRBJ2-7, the V gene TRBV4-3; tentative D call: TRBD1 (6 bases). Trimming stripped 6 bases from V and 0 bases from J, with 12 bases between. Germline CDR1 LGHNA, CDR2 YSLEER. This CDR3 is built from 14 residues. CDR3 region: CASSTGQSSYEQYF. The CDR3 DNA reads as TGCGCCAGCAGTACCGGACAGAGCTCCTACGAGCAGTACTTC.

This clonotype appeared a few times. The chain joins TRBV12-3 or TRBV12-4 to TRBJ2-7; 7 bases agree with TRBD1. The CDR3 is made up of 13 amino acids. V dropped 4 bases and J dropped 5; count of bases not matched to a gene: 5. The CDR3: CASSWGDRDEQYF. The CDR3, as DNA: TGTGCCAGCAGTTGGGGCGACAGGGACGAGCAGTACTTC.